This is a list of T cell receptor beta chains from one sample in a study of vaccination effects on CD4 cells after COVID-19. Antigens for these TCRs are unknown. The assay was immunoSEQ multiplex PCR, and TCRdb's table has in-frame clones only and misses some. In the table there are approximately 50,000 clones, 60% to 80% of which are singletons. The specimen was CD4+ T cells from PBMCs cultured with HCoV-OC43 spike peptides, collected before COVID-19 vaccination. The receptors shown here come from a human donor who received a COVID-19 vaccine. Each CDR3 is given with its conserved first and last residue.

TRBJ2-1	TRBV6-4	CASSDFSSGNEQFF
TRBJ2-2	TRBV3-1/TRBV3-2	CASSPYRGLASNTGELFF
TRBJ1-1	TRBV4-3	CASSQGSHGDTEAFF
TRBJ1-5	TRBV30	CAWSRGNQPQHF
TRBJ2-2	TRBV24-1	CATSETTVTGELFF
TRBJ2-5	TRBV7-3	CASSLLAGQETQYF
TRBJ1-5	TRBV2	CASSPQGASNQPQHF
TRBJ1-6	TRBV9	CASSAGTMVDSPLHF
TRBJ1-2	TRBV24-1	CATSDGTGTDDGYTF
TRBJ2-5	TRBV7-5	CARSRGCQETQYF
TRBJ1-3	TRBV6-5	CASSYRSPPGGNTIYF
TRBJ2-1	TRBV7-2	CASSPPGTSGVNEQFF
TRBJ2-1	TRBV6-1	CASSEALTTYNEQFF
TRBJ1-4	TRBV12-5	CASGLMTGSRLFF
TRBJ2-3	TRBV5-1	CASSAGGYTDTQYF
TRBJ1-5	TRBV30	CASGQGNQPQHF
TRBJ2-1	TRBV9	CASSVQGQGYNEQFF
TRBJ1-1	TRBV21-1	CASSPPGTGNTEAFF
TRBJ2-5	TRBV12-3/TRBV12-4	CASLGGEETQYF
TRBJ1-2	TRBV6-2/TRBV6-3	CASSSRIRDRGRSGYTF
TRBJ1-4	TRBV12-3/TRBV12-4	CASSPTLEKLFF
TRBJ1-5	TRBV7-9	CASRGRVSNQPQHF
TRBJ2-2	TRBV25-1	CASSEYRGSANTGELFF
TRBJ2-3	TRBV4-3	CASSSQPPGQGTDTQYF
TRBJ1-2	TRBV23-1	CASSPYSGYTF
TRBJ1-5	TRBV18	CASSPRQGMNQPQHF
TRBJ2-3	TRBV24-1	CATSDLGVSSTDTQYF
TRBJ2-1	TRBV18	CASSPKTGDLGEQFF
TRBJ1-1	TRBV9	CASSAGQGWTEAFF
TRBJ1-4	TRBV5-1	CASSQGMGGGKLFF
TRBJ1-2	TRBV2	CASKGAGIYGYTF
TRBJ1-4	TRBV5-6	CASSARDKGEKLFF
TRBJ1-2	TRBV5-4	CASSPLGHTNYGYTF